The 20 T cell receptor beta chains below were found in one sample sequenced in a study of tumor-infiltrating lymphocytes in localized non-small cell lung cancer. Measured with immunoSEQ multiplex PCR; TCRdb has only the in-frame clones, and not every one. This table holds around 21,000 clones, about 80% found once. The sequenced material came from lung tumor tissue. All receptors derive from a human donor with non-small cell lung cancer.

V gene TRBV19 combines with J gene TRBJ2-7, with D possibly TRBD1 on 6 matching bases. Germline assignment: CDR1 LNHDA and CDR2 SQIVND (reference sequence). CDR3 length: 16 residues. The V end was cut by 6 bases, the J end by 7 bases, with 25 bases between. For the CDR3, the DNA is TGTGCCAGTAGCTCCGTGTGGGGGCTGTCATCGGGAGAGCAGTACTTC. Protein product: CASSSVWGLSSGEQYF. The variable domain in full, completed from reference TRBV19 and TRBJ2-7, reads DGGITQSPKYLFRKEGQNVTLSCEQNLNHDAMYWYRQDPGQGLRLIYYSQIVNDFQKGDIAEGYSVSREKKESFPLTVTSAQKNPTAFYLCASSSVWGLSSGEQYFGPGTRLTVT.

The chain carries TRBV27 and TRBJ2-7; no firm D call. From germline, CDR1 is MNHEY and CDR2 SMNVEV (reference sequence). V was shortened by 3 bases and J by 6 bases, with 15 bases between the two germline ends. The CDR3 runs to 14 residues. CDR3 nucleotides: TGTGCCAGCAGTTTGTGGTCAAACCGTCTCGAGCAGTACTTC. Its protein is CASSLWSNRLEQYF.

The chain couples TRBV28 to TRBJ2-7, with D perhaps TRBD2 (5 bases). Between the trimmed V and J ends, which lost 5 bases and 2 bases, there was a span of 13 bases. The V gene's germline CDR1 is MDHEN and CDR2 SYDVKM. The CDR3 is 14 amino acids. In DNA, the CDR3 is TGTGCCAGCAGTCCCTCGGGGATCACCTACGAGCAGTACTTC. Translation: CASSPSGITYEQYF.

The chain uses TRBV5-4 and TRBJ2-1; possibly TRBD1 for D (6 bases). Trimming took off 4 bases at V and 9 bases at J, with 29 bases between the two ends. The CDR3 extends over 18 amino acids. Germline V gene data show CDR1 as SGHNT and CDR2 as YYREEE (reference sequence). The CDR3 protein is CASSRPAAYSGQSSEQFF. The CDR3 DNA sequence: TGTGCCAGCAGCCGGCCAGCGGCGTATTCCGGACAGAGCAGTGAGCAGTTCTTC.

This clone was seen only a few times. This sequence joins TRBV6-6 and TRBJ1-1; TRBD1 matches at 8 bases. The CDR3 contains 15 residues. V gave up 2 bases and J gave up 6 bases; unmatched junction bases: 8. The germline gives CDR1 MNHNY, CDR2 SVGAGI (reference sequence). CDR3 amino acids: CASSYDTGGRPEAFF. The CDR3 coding sequence is TGTGCCAGCAGTTACGACACAGGGGGTCGCCCTGAAGCTTTCTTT.

This chain connects TRBV28 to TRBJ1-5; D is possibly TRBD1 (6 bases). In germline, CDR1 is MDHEN, CDR2 SYDVKM. V lost 7 bases to trimming and J lost 6 bases, with 10 bases between them. This CDR3 region has 12 residues. CDR3: CASNIQGQPQHF. The CDR3 DNA reads as TGTGCCAGCAATATACAGGGTCAGCCCCAGCATTTT.

The V gene is TRBV5-1, the J gene TRBJ1-1; D is uncertain. V was pared by 3 bases and J by 4 bases, with 16 bases between. This CDR3 region has 15 residues. Germline CDR1 reads SGHRS; CDR2 reads YFSETQ. CDR3 in amino acids: CASSSVGRGGTEAFF. The CDR3, as DNA: TGCGCCAGCAGCTCGGTAGGTCGGGGAGGCACTGAAGCTTTCTTT.

The chain links TRBV5-4 to TRBJ2-1; D is ambiguous. Trimming took 5 bases from V and 8 from J, leaving 14 bases between them. CDR1 SGHNT and CDR2 YYREEE come from the germline V gene (reference sequence). This CDR3 contains 13 residues. The CDR3 sequence: CASRRRLWDEQFF. The CDR3 region has the DNA TGTGCCAGCAGGCGGCGACTCTGGGATGAGCAGTTCTTC.

The rearrangement links TRBV28 to TRBJ1-1; D is ambiguous. This CDR3 contains 12 residues. The germline gives CDR1 MDHEN, CDR2 SYDVKM. V was shortened by 6 bases and J by 6 bases, with 11 bases between the two germline ends. The CDR3 nucleotides read TGTGCCAGCAGCAAGACATGGCCTGAAGCTTTCTTT. Its protein is CASSKTWPEAFF.

This clone was found a few times. J is TRBJ2-1 and V is TRBV5-4; 7 positions match TRBD2. This CDR3 contains 16 residues. Germline V gene sequence: CDR1 SGHNT, CDR2 YYREEE (reference sequence). After removal of 5 bases from V and 1 base from J, the junction contained 9 bases not matched to a gene. CDR3 coding DNA: TGTGCCAGCAGGGGGAGCGGGGCGAGTTCCTACAATGAGCAGTTCTTC. Residues: CASRGSGASSYNEQFF.

The CDR3 DNA follows: TGTGCCAGCAGTGAAGGGACTGAAGCTTTCTTT. Residues: CASSEGTEAFF. V and J are TRBV2 and TRBJ1-1; D not resolved. CDR3 length: 11 amino acids. The germline V and J ends were trimmed by 1 base and 5 bases, with 2 bases remaining between them. Germline CDR1 SNHLY, CDR2 FYNNEI.

The chain couples TRBV5-1 to TRBJ2-4; TRBD2 agrees at 8 bases. CDR1 is SGHRS, CDR2 YFSETQ, per germline. Germline trimming cut 0 bases from V and 0 bases from J; bases unmatched to any gene: 2. The CDR3 covers 16 residues. Written as DNA, the CDR3 is TGCGCCAGCAGCTTGGACGGGGGGGGAGCCAAAAACATTCAGTACTTC. Translating it yields CASSLDGGGAKNIQYF.

CDR3: CASSLSGQLNQPQHF. For the CDR3, the DNA is TGTGCCAGCAGCTTATCGGGACAGCTTAATCAGCCCCAGCATTTT. The chain couples TRBV7-2 to TRBJ1-5; the match to TRBD1 covers 7 bases. The ends lost 2 bases at V and 4 bases at J; junction bases unmatched: 5. Germline CDR1 is SGHTA and CDR2 is FQGNSA. The CDR3 loop spans 15 amino acids.

This chain connects TRBV18 to TRBJ2-7, with 7 nucleotides matching TRBD2. Germline CDR1 is KGHSH and CDR2 is LQKENI. V lost 2 bases and J lost 4; bases outside the gene matches: 14. This CDR3 has 17 residues. The CDR3 is CASSPTGAGSSSYEQYF. The CDR3 coding sequence is TGTGCCAGCTCACCAACGGGAGCGGGATCGAGTTCTTACGAGCAGTACTTC.

The CDR3 region is CASSVQGSVDTQYF. The CDR3 nucleotides are TGTGCCAGCAGTGTTCAGGGTTCCGTGGATACGCAGTATTTT. The chain combines TRBV2 with TRBJ2-3; maybe TRBD1 (5 bases). Trimming removed 4 bases at V and 6 bases at J, with 14 bases between. The length of the CDR3 is 14 residues. Germline V gene lookup returns CDR1 SNHLY and CDR2 FYNNEI.

The chain combines TRBV28 with TRBJ2-3, with a weak D call TRBD1 (6 bases). The length of the CDR3 is 14 residues. Trimming removed 8 bases from V and 1 base from J, with 13 bases in between. The germline CDR1 and CDR2 sequences are MDHEN and SYDVKM. CDR3 nucleotide sequence: TGTGCCAGCGTTGTTGCAGGGGGCACAGATACGCAGTATTTT. Its protein is CASVVAGGTDTQYF.

This chain connects TRBV18 to TRBJ2-3, with D unresolved. The V gene's germline CDR1 is KGHSH and CDR2 LQKENI. Trimming took off 3 bases at V and 5 bases at J, with 12 bases between the two ends. CDR3 size: 14 residues. The CDR3 here is CASSPETFRDTQYF. DNA of the CDR3: TGTGCCAGCTCACCTGAGACTTTTAGAGATACGCAGTATTTT.

This chain uses TRBV28 with TRBJ2-5; D gene ambiguous. Trimming removed 7 bases from V and 5 bases from J, with 17 bases in between. The CDR3 consists of 14 residues. Germline CDR1 MDHEN, CDR2 SYDVKM. Here the CDR3 DNA reads TGTGCCAGCACCCCCTCCAGCCCTATTGAGACCCAGTACTTC. The encoded protein is CASTPSSPIETQYF.

This chain joins TRBV7-2 and TRBJ1-4, with D tentatively TRBD1 (6 bases). The V and J ends lost 3 bases and 5 bases respectively, with 16 bases between them. Germline V gives CDR1 SGHTA, CDR2 FQGNSA. The CDR3 covers 16 residues. CDR3 region: CASSLGAAYRNEKLFF. DNA for the CDR3: TGTGCCAGCAGCTTGGGGGCAGCTTATCGCAATGAAAAACTGTTTTTT.

This clone has just a few counts. This chain links TRBV20-1 with TRBJ2-1; no clear D. The germline V gene encodes CDR1 DFQATT and CDR2 SNEGSKA (reference sequence). The germline V and J ends were trimmed by 3 bases and 7 bases, with 7 bases remaining between them. The CDR3 sequence is 11 residues long. The CDR3 region has the DNA TGCAGTGCTAGTCCCCTTAATGAGCAGTTCTTC. Amino acid sequence: CSASPLNEQFF.